The T cell receptor (beta chain) under discussion was sequenced for a study of blood T cell repertoires in COVID-19. The wider study: Samples came from the United States, Italy and Spain, spanning acute and convalescent COVID-19.

The V gene's germline CDR1 is MDHEN and CDR2 SYDVKM. The CDR3 consists of 13 residues. Trimming removed 10 bases from V and 6 bases from J; junction bases left unmatched: 8. Participants were placed into cohorts based on the clinical history they reported. Produced via immunoSEQ multiplex PCR; TCRdb's table is partial and in-frame only. The sample contains roughly 280,000 clones, roughly nine tenths of which appear only once. This clonotype was obtained from a woman aged 55 to 70 who had recovered from COVID-19. Input material: PBMCs or T cells enriched from blood (not recorded which). The genes are TRBV28 and TRBJ1-4, with 7 bases lining up with TRBD1. The DNA for the CDR3 is TGTGCCACCGGCGGACAGGTGGATGAAAAACTGTTTTTT. Residues: CATGGQVDEKLFF. Drawing the rest from reference TRBV28 and TRBJ1-4, the complete variable domain is DVKVTQSSRYLVKRTGEKVFLECVQDMDHENMFWYRQDPGLGLRLIYFSYDVKMKEKGDIPEGYSVSREKKERFSLILESASTNQTSMYLCATGGQVDEKLFFGSGTQLSVL.